This TCR beta chain was sequenced in a study of control samples from healthy donors and cancer patients. TCRdb keeps only in-frame clones here, not all; method: immunoSEQ multiplex PCR. The sample consists of 70,000 to 85,000 clones, roughly 89% of them appearing once. There are 15 residues in the CDR3. Germline V gene data show CDR1 as SGDLS and CDR2 as YYNGEE. J lost 4 bases, V lost 0 bases, and 4 bases had no gene match. Sequencing used blood. This receptor was obtained from a man in his fifties in good health. This chain connects TRBV9 to TRBJ2-5, with 9 bases identical to TRBD1. The CDR3 is CASSVGAGQGETQYF. In DNA form, the CDR3 reads TGTGCCAGCAGCGTAGGGGCGGGACAGGGAGAGACCCAGTACTTC.